This T cell receptor beta chain was sequenced in a study of cytomegalovirus exposure and HLA in healthy donors. This CDR3 spans 12 amino acids. Germline CDR1 and CDR2: SGHTA and FQGNSA. Trimming shortened V by 8 bases and J by 4 bases, and 9 bases separated the two germline ends. Researchers ran the PCR with 60 Vbeta and 13 Jbeta primers. Clones were sequenced by immunoSEQ multiplex PCR, and TCRdb holds only the in-frame ones, with some missing. Among approximately 190,000 clones listed, roughly four fifths were seen once. The sequencing sample was made of PBMCs. J is TRBJ2-1 and V is TRBV7-2; no clear D. The source is a woman between 18 and 29 years old in good health and CMV-seronegative. CDR3 region: CASRVFYNEQFF. DNA of the CDR3: TGTGCCAGCCGGGTATTTTACAATGAGCAGTTCTTC.